This passage covers 6 T cell receptor beta chains from one sample sequenced in a study of blood T cell repertoires in COVID-19. Sequencing used immunoSEQ multiplex PCR; TCRdb keeps in-frame clones, though not all of them. The sample holds hundreds of thousands of clones, 70% to 90% seen once. What was sequenced was peripheral blood. These receptors were taken from a woman aged 25-40 years with active or convalescent COVID-19.

This chain joins TRBV11-2 and TRBJ2-7; TRBD1 is a possible D gene (6 bases). V was clipped by 9 bases and J by 4 bases, with 16 bases between them. The CDR3 extends over 13 amino acids. The germline V gene has CDR1 SGHAT and CDR2 FQNNGV. The CDR3 nucleotides are TGTGCCAGAAGTGGGGGCCCCACGTACGAGCAGTACTTC. It codes for CARSGGPTYEQYF.

The chain couples TRBV27 to TRBJ1-3; D remains unclear. Trimming took 1 base from V and 4 from J, leaving 11 bases between them. Germline loops: CDR1 MNHEY, CDR2 SMNVEV (reference sequence). This CDR3 region has 15 residues. CDR3 nucleotides: TGTGCCAGCAGTTTATTCCCAGTCTCCGGAAACACCATATATTTT. Protein sequence: CASSLFPVSGNTIYF.

The rearrangement uses TRBV7-9 and TRBJ2-2; 8 positions match TRBD1. Germline CDR1 is SEHNR and CDR2 is FQNEAQ (reference sequence). Trimming cost V 4 bases and J 10 bases; bases outside gene matches: 14. There are 16 residues in the CDR3. Here the CDR3 DNA reads TGTGCCAGCAGCTCTCCGACAGGGGCCTTATCGGAGGAGCTGTTTTTT. Amino acid sequence: CASSSPTGALSEELFF.

The J gene is TRBJ2-5, the V gene TRBV18; D unclear. V lost 3 bases to trimming and J lost 2 bases, with 10 bases between them. The CDR3 runs to 14 residues. In germline, CDR1 is KGHSH, CDR2 LQKENI. The CDR3 nucleotides are TGTGCCAGCTCACCTCCGATCACTCAAGAGACCCAGTACTTC. Translated: CASSPPITQETQYF. The full variable domain, in which reference TRBV18 and TRBJ2-5 provide the parts outside the CDR3, is NAGVMQNPRHLVRRRGQEARLRCSPMKGHSHVYWYRQLPEEGLKFMVYLQKENIIDESGMPKERFSAEFPKEGPSILRIQQVVRGDSAAYFCASSPPITQETQYFGPGTRLLVL.

The chain employs TRBV10-3 and TRBJ1-2, with 10 bases fitting TRBD1. The CDR3 spans 14 residues. CDR1 and CDR2 (germline): ENHRY, SYGVKD. V shed 6 bases, J shed 4 bases, and the junction held 5 bases outside the gene matches. The CDR3 bases are TGTGCCATCAGGCCGGGACAGGGGCTCTATGGCTACACCTTC. Translation gives CAIRPGQGLYGYTF.

The rearrangement joins TRBV5-4 to TRBJ2-2; TRBD2 agrees at 13 bases. The V and J ends lost 3 bases and 6 bases, in that order; junction bases with no gene match: 5. The germline CDR1 and CDR2 sequences are SGHNT and YYREEE (reference sequence). CDR3 size: 16 residues. The CDR3, as DNA: TGTGCCAGCAGCTCAACTAGCGGGAGGGCCGCCGGGGAGCTGTTTTTT. Its protein product is CASSSTSGRAAGELFF.